The 5 T cell receptor beta chains below come from one sample, sequenced in a study of a mutant IDH1 vaccine in newly diagnosed glioma. The antigens for these receptors are not known. The time point: week 23, last vaccination. Topical imiquimod accompanied each vaccine dose, which consisted of 300 ug of mutant IDH1 20-mer peptide. Here immunoSEQ multiplex PCR was the method, and the copy in TCRdb shows in-frame clones only, minus some. The table includes tens of thousands of clones, 65% to 80% detected once. Sequences were derived from PBMCs, sampled from a glioma patient whose treatment included an IDH1 peptide vaccine. The receptors come from a man over 45 with glioma.

V usage is TRBV5-5 and J usage is TRBJ2-7, with unresolved D. Germline assignment: CDR1 SGHKS and CDR2 YYEKEE (reference sequence). The CDR3 has 16 amino acids. The V gene lost 7 bases and the J gene lost 4 bases, with 24 bases spanning the gap. CDR3 sequence (DNA): TGTGCCAGCCGATGGCAAGTCACCAAACCCTCATACGAGCAGTACTTC. Encoded protein: CASRWQVTKPSYEQYF.

The rearrangement uses TRBV29-1 and TRBJ1-1, with unresolved D. Germline lookup yields CDR1 SQVTM and CDR2 ANQGSEA. The CDR3 consists of 13 residues. V lost 0 bases to trimming and J lost 10 bases, with 15 bases between them. CDR3 in DNA: TGCAGCGTTGAAGATCGGGAGGTCCGGGGAGCTTTCTTT. Translating gives CSVEDREVRGAFF.

V usage is TRBV7-6 and J usage is TRBJ2-7, with TRBD1 identical over 7 bases. The trim removed 5 bases at V and 7 bases at J, leaving 17 bases unmatched. The CDR3 sequence is 16 residues long. Germline CDR1 is SGHVS and CDR2 is FNYEAQ. CDR3 nucleotides: TGTGCCAGCAGCCCTGTCCTCGGGACAGCTCTTACGGAGCAGTACTTC. Translated: CASSPVLGTALTEQYF.

CDR3 in amino acids: CAWRGRGALETQYF. In DNA, the CDR3 is TGTGCCTGGAGGGGGAGAGGGGCTTTAGAGACCCAGTACTTC. The gene calls are TRBV30 and TRBJ2-5; D might be TRBD1 or TRBD2, each matching 5 bases. The germline CDR1 and CDR2 sequences are GTSNPN and SVGIG (reference sequence). Trimming took 3 bases from V and 4 from J, leaving 15 bases between them. The CDR3 is made up of 14 amino acids.

The chain is built from TRBV18 and TRBJ1-4, with 7 nucleotides matching TRBD1. This CDR3 has 14 residues. With V trimmed by 7 bases and J by 6 bases, 8 bases remained unmatched. The germline gives CDR1 KGHSH, CDR2 LQKENI. Here the CDR3 reads CASLSRQGDEKLFF. The DNA of the CDR3 is TGTGCCAGCTTATCAAGACAGGGTGATGAAAAACTGTTTTTT.